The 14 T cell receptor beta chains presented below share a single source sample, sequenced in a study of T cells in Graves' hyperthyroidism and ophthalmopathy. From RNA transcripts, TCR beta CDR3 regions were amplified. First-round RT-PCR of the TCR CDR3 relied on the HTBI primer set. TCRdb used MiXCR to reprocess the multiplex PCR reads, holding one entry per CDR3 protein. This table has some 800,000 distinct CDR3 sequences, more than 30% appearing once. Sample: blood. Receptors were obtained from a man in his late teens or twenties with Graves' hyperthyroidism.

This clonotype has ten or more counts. The CDR3 is CASSPFQRETQYF. In nucleotides, the CDR3 is TGTGCCAGTAGTCCCTTCCAACGGGAGACCCAGTACTTC. V gene TRBV19 combines with J gene TRBJ2-5; D gene ambiguous. CDR3 length: 13 amino acids. The germline V gene has CDR1 LNHDA and CDR2 SQIVND (reference sequence). Trimming removed 5 bases from V and 5 bases from J, with 12 bases in between.

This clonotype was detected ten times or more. CDR3 loop: CATSRDLQSNQPQHF. In DNA, the CDR3 is TGTGCCACCAGCAGAGATCTTCAGTCTAATCAGCCCCAGCATTTT. The chain couples TRBV15 to TRBJ1-5; D call uncertain. Germline CDR1 and CDR2: LNHNV and YYDKDF (reference sequence). Between the trimmed V and J ends, which lost 0 bases and 4 bases, there was a span of 10 bases. This CDR3 has 15 amino acids.

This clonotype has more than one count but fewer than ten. As DNA, the CDR3 is TGCAGCAGTTCTAATCCCCCTAGCCTTTTGAGGGAGCAGTACTTC. This encodes CSSSNPPSLLREQYF. V and J are TRBV29-1 and TRBJ2-7; a possible D gene is TRBD2 (5 bases). Trimming took off 8 bases at V and 7 bases at J, with 27 bases between the two ends. CDR1 is SQVTM and CDR2 is ANQGSEA in the germline V gene. The CDR3 sequence is 15 residues long.

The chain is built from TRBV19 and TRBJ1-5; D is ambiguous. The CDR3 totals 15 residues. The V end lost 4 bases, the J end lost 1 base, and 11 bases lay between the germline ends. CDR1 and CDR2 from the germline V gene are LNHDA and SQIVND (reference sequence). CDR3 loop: CASSTPRPSNQPQHF. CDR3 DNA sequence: TGTGCCAGTAGTACACCTAGGCCCAGCAATCAGCCCCAGCATTTT.

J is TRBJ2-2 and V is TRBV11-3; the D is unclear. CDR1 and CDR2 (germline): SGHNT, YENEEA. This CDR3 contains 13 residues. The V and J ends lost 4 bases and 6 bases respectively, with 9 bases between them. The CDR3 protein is CASSSTDPGELFF. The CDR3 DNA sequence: TGTGCCAGCAGCTCCACCGACCCCGGGGAGCTGTTTTTT. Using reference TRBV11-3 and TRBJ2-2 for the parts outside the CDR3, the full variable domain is EAGVVQSPRYKIIEKKQPVAFWCNPISGHNTLYWYLQNLGQGPELLIRYENEEAVDDSQLPKDRFSAERLKGVDSTLKIQPAELGDSAVYLCASSSTDPGELFFGEGSRLTVL.

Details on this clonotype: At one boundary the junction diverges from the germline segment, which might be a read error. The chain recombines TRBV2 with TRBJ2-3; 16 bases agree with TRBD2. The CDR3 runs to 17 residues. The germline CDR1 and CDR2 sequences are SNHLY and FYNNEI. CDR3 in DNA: TGCGCCAGCAGCCAGGGACTAGCGGGAGGGCCTGGGGATACGCAGTATTTT. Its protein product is CASSQGLAGGPGDTQYF.

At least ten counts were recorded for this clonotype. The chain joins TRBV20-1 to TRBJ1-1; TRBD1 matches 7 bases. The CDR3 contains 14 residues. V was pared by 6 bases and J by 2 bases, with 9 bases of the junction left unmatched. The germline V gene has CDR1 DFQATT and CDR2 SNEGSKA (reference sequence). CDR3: CSAPTRQGNTEAFF. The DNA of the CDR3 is TGCAGTGCGCCAACCCGACAGGGCAACACTGAAGCTTTCTTT.

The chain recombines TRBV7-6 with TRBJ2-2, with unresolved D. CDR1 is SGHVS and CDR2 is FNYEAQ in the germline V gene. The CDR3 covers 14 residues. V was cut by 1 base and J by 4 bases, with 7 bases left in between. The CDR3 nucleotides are TGTGCCAGCAGCTTAGATGGATTCACCGGGGAGCTGTTTTTT. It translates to CASSLDGFTGELFF. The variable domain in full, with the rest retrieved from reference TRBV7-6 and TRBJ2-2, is GAGVSQSPRYKVTKRGQDVALRCDPISGHVSLYWYRQALGQGPEFLTYFNYEAQQDKSGLPNDRFSAERPEGSISTLTIQRTEQRDSAMYRCASSLDGFTGELFFGEGSRLTVL.

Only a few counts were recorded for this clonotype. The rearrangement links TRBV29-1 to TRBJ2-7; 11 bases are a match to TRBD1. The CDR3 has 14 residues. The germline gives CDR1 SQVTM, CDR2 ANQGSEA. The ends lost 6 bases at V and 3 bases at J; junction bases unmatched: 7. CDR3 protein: CSVPGQGASYEQYF. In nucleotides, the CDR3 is TGCAGCGTCCCAGGACAGGGGGCGAGCTACGAGCAGTACTTC.

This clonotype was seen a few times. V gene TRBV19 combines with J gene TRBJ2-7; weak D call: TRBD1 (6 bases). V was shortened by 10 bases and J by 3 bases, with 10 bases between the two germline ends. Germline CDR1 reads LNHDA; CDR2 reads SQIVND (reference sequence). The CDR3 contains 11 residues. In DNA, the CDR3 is TGTGCCACCGGACAGATCTACGAGCAGTACTTC. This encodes CATGQIYEQYF.

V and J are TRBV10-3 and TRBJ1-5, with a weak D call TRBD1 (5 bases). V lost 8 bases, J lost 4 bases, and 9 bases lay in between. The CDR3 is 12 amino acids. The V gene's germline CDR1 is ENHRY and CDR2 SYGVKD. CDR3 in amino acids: CAIGGRNQPQHF. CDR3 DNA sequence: TGTGCCATCGGGGGTAGAAATCAGCCCCAGCATTTT.

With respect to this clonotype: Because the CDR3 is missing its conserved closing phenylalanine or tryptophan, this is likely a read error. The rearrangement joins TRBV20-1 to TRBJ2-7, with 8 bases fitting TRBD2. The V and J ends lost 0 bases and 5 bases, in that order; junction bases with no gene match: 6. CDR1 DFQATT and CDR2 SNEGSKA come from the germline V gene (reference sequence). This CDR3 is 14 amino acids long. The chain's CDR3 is CSARDSSGRHEQYS. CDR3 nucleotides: TGCAGTGCTAGAGATTCCAGCGGGAGACACGAGCAGTACTCC.

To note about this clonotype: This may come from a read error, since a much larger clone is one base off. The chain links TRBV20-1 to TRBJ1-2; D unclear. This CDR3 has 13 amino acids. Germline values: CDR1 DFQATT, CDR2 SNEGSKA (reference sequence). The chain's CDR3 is CSTRDQGGYGYTF. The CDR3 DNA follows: TGCAGTACTAGAGATCAAGGCGGATATGGCTACACCTTC.

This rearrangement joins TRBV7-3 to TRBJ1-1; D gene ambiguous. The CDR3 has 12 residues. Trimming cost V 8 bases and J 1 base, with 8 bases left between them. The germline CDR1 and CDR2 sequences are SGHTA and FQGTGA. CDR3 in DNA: TGTGCCAGCGGCAATGGGAACACTGAAGCTTTCTTT. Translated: CASGNGNTEAFF.